This T cell receptor beta chain was recorded in a study of blood T cells in healthy people across ages. Whole-study results and caveats: In older individuals, TCR beta diversity per million T cells was lower, falling roughly linearly with age.

Next came a second PCR, run for about 7 to 12 cycles, which used a sample-barcoded 5' primer along with a J-beta primer mix. A template-switch adaptor that had 12 random nucleotides put a tag on each cDNA molecule. TCRdb ran MiXCR on the 5' RACE reads and lists one entry per CDR3 protein. This sample has about 1.4 million distinct CDR3 sequences, with around 59% found just once. CDR3 length: 15 amino acids. Trimming removed 3 bases at V and 2 bases at J, with 14 bases between. In germline, CDR1 is SGDLS, CDR2 YYNGEE. As for this clonotype: Its target is not known.

The donors, all healthy, were Caucasians living in Russia, aged about 6 to 90. Each of the donors had approximately 10 milliliters of peripheral blood drawn into EDTA-treated Vacutainer tubes. Sequenced input: blood. The origin of this receptor is a man between 18 and 29 years old in good health. The J gene is TRBJ2-5, the V gene TRBV9, with D maybe TRBD1 (5 bases). CDR3 DNA: TGTGCCAGCAGCGAGGGGAATGTGGGACAAGAGACCCAGTACTTC. Translating gives CASSEGNVGQETQYF.